These 7 T cell receptor beta chains were sequenced from one sample in a study of blood T cell repertoires in COVID-19. Some clones are missing from TCRdb's copy, which holds only in-frame ones; the method was immunoSEQ multiplex PCR. The sample records about 200,000 clones, 85% being singletons. The material sequenced was PBMCs or T cells enriched from blood (not recorded which). These TCRs come from a man aged 40-49 years who had recovered from COVID-19.

The rearrangement links TRBV9 to TRBJ1-1; 7 positions match TRBD1. This CDR3 has 15 amino acids. CDR1 and CDR2 from the germline V gene are SGDLS and YYNGEE. The V and J ends lost 4 bases and 1 base, in that order; junction bases with no gene match: 7. CDR3 in DNA: TGTGCCAGCAGCCCCCGACAGGGATCGAACACTGAAGCTTTCTTT. Translation gives CASSPRQGSNTEAFF.

The chain couples TRBV5-6 to TRBJ1-2; 10 positions match TRBD1. The CDR3 contains 13 residues. The ends lost 5 bases at V and 7 bases at J; junction bases unmatched: 5. The germline V gene has CDR1 SGHDT and CDR2 YYEEEE. The CDR3 loop reads CASRTGGGGGYTF. The CDR3 nucleotides read TGTGCCAGCAGGACAGGGGGCGGCGGTGGCTACACCTTC.

The genes are TRBV14 and TRBJ2-5; 12 bases line up with TRBD2. The CDR3 has 15 residues. CDR1 is SGHDN, CDR2 FVKESK, per germline. V dropped 3 bases and J dropped 6; count of bases not matched to a gene: 5. The CDR3 protein is CASSHLAGGLQTQYF. The CDR3 DNA sequence: TGTGCCAGCAGCCATCTAGCGGGAGGGTTACAGACCCAGTACTTC.

This clone was recorded a few times. The chain couples TRBV7-2 to TRBJ2-7; weak D call: TRBD1 (5 bases). Germline CDR1 SGHTA, CDR2 FQGNSA. Trimming removed 8 bases from V and 3 bases from J, with 20 bases in between. The CDR3 spans 15 residues. The CDR3 spells CASSIKVSTDYEQYF. The CDR3 coding sequence is TGTGCCAGCTCCATTAAGGTGTCGACAGACTACGAGCAGTACTTC.

The rearrangement links TRBV6-1 to TRBJ2-7, with TRBD2 identical over 10 bases. The V gene's germline CDR1 is MNHNS and CDR2 SASEGT. This CDR3 is built from 16 residues. V shed 4 bases and J 3 bases; nucleotides not matched to a gene: 9. The CDR3 loop reads CASSASWTSGNYEQYF. In nucleotides, the CDR3 is TGTGCCAGCAGTGCCTCCTGGACTAGCGGCAACTACGAGCAGTACTTC.

This chain links TRBV21-1 with TRBJ2-7; the D call in the table, TRBD2, was not verified against the DNA. TRBV21-1 has pseudogene status. There are 14 residues in the CDR3. CDR3 nucleotide sequence: TGTGCCAGCAGCCAGCGGGAGGGCCGTTGCGAGCAGTACTTC. It codes for CASSQREGRCEQYF.

The chain couples TRBV28 to TRBJ2-7, with D perhaps matching TRBD1 (6 bases). Per germline, CDR1 MDHEN and CDR2 SYDVKM. Trimming stripped 5 bases from V and 0 bases from J, with 11 bases between. This CDR3 contains 14 residues. The CDR3 spells CASSITGFSYEQYF. Written as DNA, the CDR3 is TGTGCCAGCAGTATAACAGGGTTCTCCTACGAGCAGTACTTC.